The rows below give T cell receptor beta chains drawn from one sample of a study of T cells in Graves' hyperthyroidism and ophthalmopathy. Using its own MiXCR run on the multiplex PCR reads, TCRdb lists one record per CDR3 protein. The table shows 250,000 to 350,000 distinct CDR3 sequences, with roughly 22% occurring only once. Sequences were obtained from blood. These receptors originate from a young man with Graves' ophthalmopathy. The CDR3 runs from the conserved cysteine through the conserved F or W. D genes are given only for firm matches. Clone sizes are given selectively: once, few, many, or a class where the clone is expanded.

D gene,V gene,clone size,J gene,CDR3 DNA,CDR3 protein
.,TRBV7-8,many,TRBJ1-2,TGTGCCAGCAGCTTAGCAGGGTCAACTAACTATGGCTACACCTTC,CASSLAGSTNYGYTF
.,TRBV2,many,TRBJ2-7,TGTGCCAGCAGTGTCGCGGGGGCTACCTACGAGCAGTACTTC,CASSVAGATYEQYF
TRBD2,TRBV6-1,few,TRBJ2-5,TGTGCCAGCAGCGGGACTAGTCGAGATTTGTACTTC,CASSGTSRDLYF
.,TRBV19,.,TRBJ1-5,TGTGCCAGTAGGGTCGGACAGAGCAATCAGCCCCAGCATTTT,CASRVGQSNQPQHF
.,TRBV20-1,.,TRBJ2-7,TGCAGTGCCGAGGGGCTAGCGACCTACGAGCAGTACTTC,CSAEGLATYEQYF
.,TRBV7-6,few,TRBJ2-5,TGTGCCAGCAGCTTATCGGACTTCCAAGAGACCCAGTACTTC,CASSLSDFQETQYF
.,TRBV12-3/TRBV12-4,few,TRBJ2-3,TGTGCCAGCAGCCCTAAGCTCAGGAGCACAGATACGCAGTATTTT,CASSPKLRSTDTQYF
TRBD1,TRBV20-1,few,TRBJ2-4,TGCAGTGCTAGAGGGACAGGGGGCGCCAAAAACATTCAGTACTTC,CSARGTGGAKNIQYF
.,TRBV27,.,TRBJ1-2,TGTGCCAGCAGTTTATTGGCAGGGAGCTATGGCTACACCTTC,CASSLLAGSYGYTF
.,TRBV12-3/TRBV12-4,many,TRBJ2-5,TGTGCCAGCAGTCGACAGGGAGGGATGGAGACCCAGTACTTC,CASSRQGGMETQYF
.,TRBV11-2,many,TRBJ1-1,TGTGCCAGCAGCCGCCATTCTGGGAAGCAGAACACTGAAGCTTTCTTT,CASSRHSGKQNTEAFF
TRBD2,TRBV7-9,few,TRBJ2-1,TGTGCCAGCAGCTCGCGACTAGCGCCCTACAATGAGCAGTTCTTC,CASSSRLAPYNEQFF
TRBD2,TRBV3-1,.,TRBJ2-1,TGTGCCAGCAGCAACCTAGCGGGAGGCTCGTATGAGCAGTTCTTC,CASSNLAGGSYEQFF
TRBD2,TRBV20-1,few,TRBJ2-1,TGCAGTGCTATACTAGCGGGGGTTACGTTCTTC,CSAILAGVTFF
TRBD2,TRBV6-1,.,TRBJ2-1,TGTGCCAGCGGTAGGTTGCGGGAGGTCCCCTACAATGAGCAGTTCTTC,CASGRLREVPYNEQFF
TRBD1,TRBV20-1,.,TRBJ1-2,TGCAGTGTCCAGGGGGCGGCAAGAAGCTATGGCTACACCTTC,CSVQGAARSYGYTF
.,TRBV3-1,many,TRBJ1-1,TGTGCCAGCAGCTTAAGGGGGGGGAGAAGTGTGAACACTGAAGCTTTCTTT,CASSLRGGRSVNTEAFF
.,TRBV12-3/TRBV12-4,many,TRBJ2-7,TGTGCCAGCAGTTTAGGCGGGACGGATACCTACGAGCAGTACTTC,CASSLGGTDTYEQYF
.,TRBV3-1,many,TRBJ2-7,TGTGCCAGCAGCCAAGGGTTGCAGGGTATATACGAGCAGTACTTC,CASSQGLQGIYEQYF
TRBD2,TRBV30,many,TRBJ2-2,TGTGCCTGGAGTGTACTGTCTAGCGGAAACACCGGGGAGCTGTTTTTT,CAWSVLSSGNTGELFF
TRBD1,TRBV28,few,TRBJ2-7,TGTGCCAGCAGATCGACAGGGGGTTACTACGAGCAGTACTTC,CASRSTGGYYEQYF
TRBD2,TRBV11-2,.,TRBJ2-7,TGTGCCAGCAGTCAGGGACTAGGGTCCTCAACTTACGAGCAGTACTTC,CASSQGLGSSTYEQYF
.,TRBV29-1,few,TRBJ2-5,TGCAGCGTTCTCGGATCTCAGGAGACCCAGTACTTC,CSVLGSQETQYF
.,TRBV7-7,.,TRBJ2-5,TGTGCTAGCAGCCCACAGTACCAAGAGACCCAGTACTTC,CASSPQYQETQYF
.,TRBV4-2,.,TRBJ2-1,TGTGCCAGCAGCCAAGAGGGGGGAACCTACAATGAGCAGTTCTTC,CASSQEGGTYNEQFF